This T cell receptor (beta chain) was captured by sequencing in a study of vaccination effects on CD4 cells after COVID-19. Sequencing in the ViraFEST assay came after antigen-specific CD4+ T cells had been expanded with viral peptide pools, which were used to stimulate PBMC. Following culture for nine to ten days, CD4+ T cells were isolated. Absence of prior SARS-CoV-2 infection characterized the vaccine recipients, who showed negative nucleocapsid antibodies. Wells of roughly 2.1 million PBMC each were grown with about 9.3 IU/ml IL-2 and roughly 10 ug/ml peptides. Half the medium was replaced with IL-2 medium on days 3 and 7. TCRdb keeps only in-frame clones here, not all; method: immunoSEQ multiplex PCR. The table records 35,000 to 55,000 clones, about 80% of them present only once. As to this clone: Its antigen is still unknown.

Study-wide points: Long after vaccination, the clones induced by infection and by vaccine shrank markedly in size.

This CDR3 comprises 20 residues. Germline V gene sequence: CDR1 SGHVS, CDR2 FQNEAQ. After removal of 5 bases from V and 2 bases from J, the junction contained 19 bases not matched to a gene. This sequence joins TRBV7-8 and TRBJ1-5; 9 bases map to TRBD1. The TCR was taken from a human donor who received a COVID-19 vaccine. The input for sequencing was CD4+ T cells from PBMCs cultured with SARS-CoV-2 spike peptides, taken before COVID-19 vaccination. For the CDR3, the DNA is TGTGCCAGCAGCCCTGACGTTTGGACAGGGGCGTTATTTGGCAATCAGCCCCAGCATTTT. Protein sequence: CASSPDVWTGALFGNQPQHF.